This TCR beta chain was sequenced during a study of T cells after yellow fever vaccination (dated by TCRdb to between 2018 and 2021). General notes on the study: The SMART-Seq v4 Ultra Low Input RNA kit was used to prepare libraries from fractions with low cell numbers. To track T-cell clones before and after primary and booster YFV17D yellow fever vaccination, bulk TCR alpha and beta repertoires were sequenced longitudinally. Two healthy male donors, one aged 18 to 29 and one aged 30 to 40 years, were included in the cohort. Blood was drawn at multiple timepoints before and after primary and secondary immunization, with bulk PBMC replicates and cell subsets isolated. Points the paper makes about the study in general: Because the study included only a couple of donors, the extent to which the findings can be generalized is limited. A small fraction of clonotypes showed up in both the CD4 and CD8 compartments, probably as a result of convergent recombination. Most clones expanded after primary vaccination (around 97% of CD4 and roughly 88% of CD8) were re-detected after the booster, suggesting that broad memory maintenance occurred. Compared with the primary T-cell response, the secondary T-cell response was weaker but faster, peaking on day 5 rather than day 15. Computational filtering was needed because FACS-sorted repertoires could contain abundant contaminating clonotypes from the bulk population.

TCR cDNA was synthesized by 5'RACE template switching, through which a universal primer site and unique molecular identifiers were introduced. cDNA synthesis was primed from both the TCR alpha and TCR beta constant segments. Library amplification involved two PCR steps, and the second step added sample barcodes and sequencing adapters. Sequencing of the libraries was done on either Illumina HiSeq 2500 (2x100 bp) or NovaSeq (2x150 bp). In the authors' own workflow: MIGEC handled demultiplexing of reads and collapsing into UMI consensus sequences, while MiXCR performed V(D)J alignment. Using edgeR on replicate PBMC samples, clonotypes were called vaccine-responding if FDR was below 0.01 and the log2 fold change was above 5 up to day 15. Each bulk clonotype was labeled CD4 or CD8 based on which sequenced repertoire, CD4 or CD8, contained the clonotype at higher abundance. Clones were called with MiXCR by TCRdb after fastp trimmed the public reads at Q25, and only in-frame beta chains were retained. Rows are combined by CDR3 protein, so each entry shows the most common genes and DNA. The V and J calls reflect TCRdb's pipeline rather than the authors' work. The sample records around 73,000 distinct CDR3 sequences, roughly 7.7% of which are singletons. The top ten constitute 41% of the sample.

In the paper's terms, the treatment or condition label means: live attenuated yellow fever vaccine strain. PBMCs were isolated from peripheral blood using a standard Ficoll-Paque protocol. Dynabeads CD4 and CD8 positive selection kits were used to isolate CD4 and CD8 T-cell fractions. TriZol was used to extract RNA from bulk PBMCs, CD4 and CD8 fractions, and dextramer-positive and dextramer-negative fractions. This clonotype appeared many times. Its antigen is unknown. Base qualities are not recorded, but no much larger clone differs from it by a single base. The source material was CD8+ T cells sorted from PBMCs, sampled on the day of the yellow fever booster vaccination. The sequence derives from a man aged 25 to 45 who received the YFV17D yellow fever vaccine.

CDR3 protein: CASTRTSGSAGELFF. DNA sequence: TGTGCCAGCACTAGGACTAGCGGGAGTGCCGGGGAGCTGTTTTTT. Recombination joined TRBV6-2 or TRBV6-3 with TRBJ2-2; TRBD2 fits 13 bases in the junction. The CDR3 sequence holds 15 residues, the cysteine and phenylalanine included. Of the read, only the CDR3 DNA is kept; its 45 bases are in frame from base 1. Trimming leaves V shorter by 7 bases and J shorter by 6 bases, with the junction holding 5 bases beyond the gene matches. CDR1 MNHEY and CDR2 SVGEGT were looked up in the germline V gene.